This T cell receptor beta chain was captured by sequencing in a study of OX40 agonist ivuxolimab in advanced cancers. General observations from the study: Low normalized T-cell clonal expansion also characterized some of the nonresponders. CD8+ T cells showed, on average, more clonal expansion than CD4+ cells.

Assay: immunoSEQ multiplex PCR; the TCRdb copy retains only in-frame clones and omits some. The repertoire holds 10,000 to 15,000 clones, with roughly 80% as singletons. As regards this clone: Its antigen is unknown.

The clonotype was recovered from an adult with an advanced solid tumor such as melanoma, head and neck, liver or kidney cancer. The sequencing used CD4+ or CD8+ T cells sorted from blood, collected in a trial of the OX40 agonist ivuxolimab.

The DNA for the CDR3 is TGCAGCGTTAACCCGTGGGACAGGACTAACAATGAGCAGTTCTTC. Protein: CSVNPWDRTNNEQFF. This chain uses TRBV29-1 with TRBJ2-1; 8 nucleotides align to TRBD1. The germline V gene encodes CDR1 SQVTM and CDR2 ANQGSEA. V lost 5 bases, J lost 5 bases, and 11 bases stayed unmatched. The CDR3 contains 15 residues.